This T cell receptor beta chain originates from a study of blood T cell repertoires in COVID-19. In its sample, this clone was seen a few times. Sequencing was performed with immunoSEQ multiplex PCR; in TCRdb, only in-frame clones are kept and a portion is missing. The sample carries 350,000 or so clones, almost 90% recorded once. The CDR3 has 14 amino acids. Germline values: CDR1 GTSNPN, CDR2 SVGIG (reference sequence). Trimming at V came to 5 bases and at J to 4 bases, leaving 7 bases not matched to a gene. This TCR derives from a woman in her 30s who had been exposed to COVID-19. This chain connects TRBV30 to TRBJ2-2, with TRBD1 matching over 7 bases. The sample was PBMCs or T cells enriched from blood (not recorded which). CDR3 residues: CAWRKGASTGELFF. CDR3 DNA sequence: TGTGCCTGGCGCAAGGGGGCAAGCACCGGGGAGCTGTTTTTT.